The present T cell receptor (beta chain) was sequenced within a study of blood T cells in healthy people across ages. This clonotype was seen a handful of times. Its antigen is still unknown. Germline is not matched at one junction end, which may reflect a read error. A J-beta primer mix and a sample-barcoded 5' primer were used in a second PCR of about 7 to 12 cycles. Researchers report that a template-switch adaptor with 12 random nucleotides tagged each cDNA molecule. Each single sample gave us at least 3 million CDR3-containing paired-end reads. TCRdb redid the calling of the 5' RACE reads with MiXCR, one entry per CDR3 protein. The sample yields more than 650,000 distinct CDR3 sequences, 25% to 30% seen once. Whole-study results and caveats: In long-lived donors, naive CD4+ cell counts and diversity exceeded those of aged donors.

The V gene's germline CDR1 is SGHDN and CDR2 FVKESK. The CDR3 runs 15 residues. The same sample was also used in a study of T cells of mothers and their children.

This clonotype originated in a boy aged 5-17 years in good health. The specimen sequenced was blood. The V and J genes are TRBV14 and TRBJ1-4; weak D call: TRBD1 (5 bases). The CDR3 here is CAGSRATEINEKLFF. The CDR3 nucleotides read TGTGCCGGCAGCCGCGCGACAGAAATTAATGAAAAACTGTTTTTT.